This TCR beta chain is drawn from a study of T-cell reconstitution after alpha-beta-depleted transplantation in children. The germline V gene encodes CDR1 LGHDT and CDR2 YNNKEL (reference sequence). The CDR3 is made up of 14 amino acids. V was cut by 2 bases and J by 7 bases, with 12 bases left in between. Findings and limits, study-wide: Reportedly, alpha-beta T cells present about two months post-transplant originated from several hundred expanded clones of graft origin.

This clonotype appeared a few times. Its antigen is currently unknown. TCRbeta library construction was performed incorporating unique molecular identifiers. TCRdb reprocessed the PCR reads with MiXCR, giving one entry per CDR3 protein. The sample lists about 200,000 distinct CDR3 sequences; about a sixth were seen once. This chain uses TRBV3-1 with TRBJ2-1, with a weak D call TRBD2 (5 bases). The source was PBMCs, mostly from graft donor cells, collected 360 days after TCRalphabeta/CD19-depleted stem cell transplant. The origin of this receptor is a male patient between 2 and 10 years old who had a stem cell transplant for acute lymphoblastic leukemia, so the T cells may come from the graft donor. The CDR3 region has the DNA TGTGCCAGCAGCCAACCGGGAACACAAAATGAGCAGTTCTTC. Encoded protein: CASSQPGTQNEQFF.